Here is one TCR beta chain with its context. The data derive from a study of blood T cell repertoires in COVID-19. Study-level information: Samples taken during acute and convalescent COVID-19 were collected in the United States, Italy and Spain. Sample material is recorded as cDNA or gDNA derived from T cells, B-cell-depleted T cells, or PBMCs.

In the authors' methods: Estimates of nucleated cell counts were drawn from the amplification of reference gene primers. Profiled with immunoSEQ multiplex PCR; TCRdb holds only in-frame clones, not every one. V, J and clone size were drawn from that table, and D and trimming were deduced from the DNA. Among about 69,000 clones listed, just under 80% were seen once. Per the germline V gene, CDR1 is KGHDR and CDR2 is SFDVKD. This CDR3 has 12 amino acids. Trimming stripped 2 bases from V and 6 bases from J, with 5 bases between. This receptor was taken from a human donor in a cohort sampled during active COVID-19. This sequence joins TRBV24-1 and TRBJ2-3; no firm D call. Source material: peripheral blood. The CDR3 nucleotides read TGTGCCACCAGTGATTCTCTCGATACGCAGTATTTT. Amino acid sequence: CATSDSLDTQYF.